This TCR beta chain was recorded in a study of CD8 T cells in ankylosing spondylitis. CDR3 length: 17 residues. Germline CDR1 reads SGDLS; CDR2 reads YYNGEE. Germline trimming cut 0 bases from V and 7 bases from J; bases unmatched to any gene: 6. This clonotype was seen ten or more times. No antigen is known for it. In making TCR beta libraries, quantitative 5'-RACE with molecular barcodes was used. TCRdb recomputed calls from the 5' RACE reads with MiXCR, one row per CDR3 protein. Among 50,000 to 70,000 distinct CDR3 sequences, roughly 6.2% were seen once, and the ten largest hold around 5%. Overall study results and limits: Characteristic, it appeared, of ankylosing spondylitis blood was a TCR beta motif of eight highly homologous variants. Before this, some motif variants had been reported in reactive arthritis synovial fluid and blood. Disease-associated clonotypes exhibited CD8+ identity and were relatively infrequent in peripheral blood.

Sequencing used synovial fluid, either unsorted or a sorted T cell fraction (not recorded which). The V and J genes are TRBV9 and TRBJ2-1, with 14 bases aligning to TRBD2. The TCR originated in a male donor with ankylosing spondylitis. The CDR3 sequence: CASSVGWGLAGVNEQFF. Written as DNA, the CDR3 is TGTGCCAGCAGCGTAGGATGGGGACTAGCGGGAGTTAATGAGCAGTTCTTC.